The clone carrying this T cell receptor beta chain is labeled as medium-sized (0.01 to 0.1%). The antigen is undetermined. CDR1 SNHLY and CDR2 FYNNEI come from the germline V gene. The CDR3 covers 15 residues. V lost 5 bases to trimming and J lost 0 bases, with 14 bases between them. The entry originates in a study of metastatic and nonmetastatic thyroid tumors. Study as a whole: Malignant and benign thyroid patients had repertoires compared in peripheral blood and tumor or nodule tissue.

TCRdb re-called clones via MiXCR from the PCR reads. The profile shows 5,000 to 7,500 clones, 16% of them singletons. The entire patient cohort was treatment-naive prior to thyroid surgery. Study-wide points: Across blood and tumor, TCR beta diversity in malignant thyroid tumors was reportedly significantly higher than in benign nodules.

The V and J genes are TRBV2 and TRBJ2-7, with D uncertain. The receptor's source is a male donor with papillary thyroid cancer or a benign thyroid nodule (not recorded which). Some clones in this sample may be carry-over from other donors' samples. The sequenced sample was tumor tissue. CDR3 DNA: TGTGCCAGCAGTCCTGACGGAAATCTCTCCTACGAGCAGTACTTC. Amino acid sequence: CASSPDGNLSYEQYF.